This T cell receptor beta chain was documented in a study of T cell responses to AZD1222 COVID-19 vaccine. A note on this clone: Antigen unknown.

Germline V CDR1 and CDR2: LGHDT, YNNKEL (reference sequence). The V and J ends lost 4 bases and 2 bases respectively, with 17 bases between them. The CDR3 covers 17 residues. Measured with immunoSEQ multiplex PCR; TCRdb has only the in-frame clones, and not every one. The data contain approximately 150,000 clones, approximately 90% of them singletons. Study findings and constraints: Clonal diversity was possibly underestimated; the donors were predominantly white British and more often female.

The origin of this receptor is an adult who received the AZD1222 COVID-19 vaccine. Specimen: peripheral blood, collected 28 days after the second AZD1222 dose. This rearrangement joins TRBV3-1 (or the pseudogene TRBV3-2) to TRBJ2-2, with D perhaps given as TRBD1 or TRBD2 (5 bases each). CDR3 DNA sequence: TGTGCCAGCAGCCCCTGGGGGAAGGGTAGTAACACCGGGGAGCTGTTTTTT. Encoded protein: CASSPWGKGSNTGELFF.